These T cell receptor beta chains were read from a single sample in a study of PD-1 blockade in classical Hodgkin lymphoma. Libraries were prepared by immunoSEQ multiplex PCR; TCRdb keeps only in-frame clonotypes and omits some of them. The sample carries around 31,000 clones, over 75% recorded once. The sequencing here drew on CD4+ T cells from blood, taken at baseline. The receptors stem from a human donor with classical Hodgkin lymphoma. Each CDR3 is given with its conserved first and last residue. D genes are given only for firm matches.

TRBV2	TRBJ2-3	TRBD2	CASRIAGGPGTQYF	TGTGCCAGCAGGATAGCGGGAGGGCCAGGTACGCAGTATTTT
TRBV15	TRBJ2-2	-	CATSREAHETGELFF	TGTGCCACCAGCAGGGAGGCACACGAGACCGGGGAGCTGTTTTTT
TRBV5-1	TRBJ2-3	TRBD2	CASSLIGLAGADTQYF	TGCGCCAGCAGCTTGATAGGTCTAGCGGGGGCAGATACGCAGTATTTT
TRBV4-3	TRBJ1-2	TRBD1	CASSFSPSQGDHYGYTF	TGCGCCAGCAGCTTCAGCCCCAGCCAGGGGGACCACTATGGCTACACCTTC
TRBV21-1	TRBJ2-3	-	CASSKGPRGTSEVDTQYF	TGTGCCAGCAGCAAAGGCCCCAGGGGGACTAGCGAGGTGGATACGCAGTATTTT
TRBV5-4	TRBJ1-1	-	CASSYVDRLNTEAFF	TGTGCCAGCAGCTACGTCGACAGGTTGAACACTGAAGCTTTCTTT
TRBV10-3	TRBJ1-6	-	CAISGGLYSPLHF	TGTGCCATCAGCGGGGGGCTGTACTCACCCCTCCACTTT
TRBV4-3	TRBJ2-7	TRBD1	CASSQDQGAFAYEQYF	TGCGCCAGCAGCCAAGACCAGGGGGCTTTCGCCTACGAGCAGTACTTC
TRBV5-5	TRBJ1-1	TRBD1	CASSFRDSMNTEAFF	TGTGCCAGCAGCTTCCGGGACAGTATGAACACTGAAGCTTTCTTT
TRBV4-2	TRBJ1-2	-	CASSPDNYGYTF	TGTGCCAGCAGCCCGGATAACTATGGCTACACCTTC